The clone carrying this TCR beta chain has ten or more counts. Its specificity is not known. The sample is drawn from a study of T-cell reconstitution after alpha-beta-depleted transplantation in children. This sample's TCRbeta library carried unique molecular identifier barcodes. TCRdb itself ran the PCR reads through MiXCR, one entry per CDR3 protein. Here the sample spans roughly 420,000 distinct CDR3 sequences, 15% to 20% being singletons. CDR3 size: 15 residues. Trimming pared 6 bases from V and 0 bases from J, leaving 15 bases between. Points from the study as a whole: Several hundred expanded graft clones reportedly gave rise to the alpha-beta T cells present about two months after transplant.

The source of this sequence is a boy in the first two years of life who had a stem cell transplant for Wiskott-Aldrich syndrome, so the T cells may come from the graft donor. This chain links TRBV12-3 or TRBV12-4 with TRBJ2-7, with D possibly being TRBD2 (6 bases). The sequencing used PBMCs, mostly from graft donor cells, collected 360 days after TCRalphabeta/CD19-depleted stem cell transplant. CDR3 in amino acids: CASRKGGSGSYEQYF. Here the CDR3 DNA reads TGTGCCAGCAGGAAAGGTGGTAGCGGCTCCTACGAGCAGTACTTC.